The entry below gives a single T cell receptor (beta chain) sequence along with its context. The clone's antigen remains unknown. One base away there is no much larger clone; base qualities are not given. Taken from cysteine to phenylalanine, the CDR3 has 16 residues. CDR3 DNA only is kept here, 48 bases in frame from base 1. In the germline V gene, CDR1 corresponds to SGHRS and CDR2 to YFSETQ. V is shortened by 0 bases, J by 0 bases, and the region joining them spans 10 bases. This specimen comes from a study of T cell changes during pregnancy in multiple sclerosis (dated by TCRdb to the late 2010s). Concerning the study at large: In women with multiple sclerosis, the researchers looked at how the T cell repertoire shifted as pregnancy progressed.

The library was built by means of the immunoSEQ multiplex PCR assay. TCRdb limited this immuneACCESS table to in-frame rearrangements with V and J called. A share of clones is missing; checked studies link under half to unresolved V genes, and the rest is unexplained. Present in this sample are around 20,000 clones, about 90% of which were seen just once. The biggest ten clones account for 0.67% of the sample. Here the sequenced sample was CD4+ T cells from peripheral blood mononuclear cells, taken in the third trimester of pregnancy. The TCR was taken from a female donor in good health, enrolled as a control in a pregnancy study. Rearrangement joined TRBV5-1 to TRBJ1-3; possibly the D gene is TRBD1, per 5 matching bases. The DNA sequence follows: TGCGCCAGCAGCTTGGAGGTGGGGGGCTCTGGAAACACCATATATTTT. Its translation reads: CASSLEVGGSGNTIYF.